This is a list of T cell receptor beta chains from one sample in a study of T cells in Graves' hyperthyroidism and ophthalmopathy. Via MiXCR, TCRdb re-called the multiplex PCR reads, giving one row per CDR3 protein. Altogether a few hundred thousand distinct CDR3 sequences are present, 15% to 19% being singletons, with the ten largest covering 7.3%. Sequencing used blood. The source is a young woman with Graves' hyperthyroidism. The CDR3 runs from the conserved cysteine through the conserved F or W. The D gene is left open where the match is weak. Clone size is not always given. Where it is, it says once, few, many or a class for expanded clones.

TRBD1,TRBV6-6,few,TRBJ1-6,CASSYRGQADNSPLHF,TGTGCCAGCAGTTACCGGGGACAGGCTGATAATTCACCCCTCCACTTT
NA,TRBV7-9,many,TRBJ1-2,CARGPPGSLGGYTF,TGTGCCAGGGGGCCGCCAGGTTCCTTAGGTGGCTACACCTTC
TRBD1,TRBV27,few,TRBJ1-2,CASSSGGDGYTF,TGTGCCAGCAGTTCAGGGGGGGATGGCTACACCTTC
NA,TRBV6-2/TRBV6-3,few,TRBJ2-2,CASSYRRNSRGTGELFF,TGTGCCAGCAGTTACCGGCGTAATAGCCGTGGCACCGGGGAGCTGTTTTTT
NA,TRBV12-5,few,TRBJ1-4,CATKPPRSSTNEKLFF,TGTGCTACCAAACCACCTAGGAGTTCAACTAATGAAAAACTGTTTTTT
TRBD1,TRBV20-1,many,TRBJ2-2,CSAVGQDMGTGELFF,TGCAGTGCCGTCGGACAGGACATGGGCACCGGGGAGCTGTTTTTT
TRBD2,TRBV9,few,TRBJ2-2,CASSVTRAGGAGELFF,TGTGCCAGCAGCGTAACAAGAGCGGGAGGAGCCGGGGAGCTGTTTTTT
TRBD2,TRBV6-2/TRBV6-3,many,TRBJ2-7,CASSYAGLAGYEQYF,TGTGCCAGCAGTTACGCGGGACTAGCGGGATACGAGCAGTACTTC
TRBD2,TRBV20-1,many,TRBJ2-7,CSAQGRRREMFYEQYF,TGCAGTGCTCAAGGTCGTAGGCGGGAGATGTTCTACGAGCAGTACTTC
TRBD1,TRBV20-1,many,TRBJ2-2,CSARSGTGDGMLFF,TGCAGTGCTAGATCCGGGACAGGGGACGGGATGCTGTTTTTT
NA,TRBV5-1,NA,TRBJ1-2,CASSLVAGEGYTF,TGCGCCAGCAGCTTGGTTGCAGGTGAAGGCTACACCTTC
TRBD1,TRBV5-5,many,TRBJ2-1,CASSLAGTGNEQFF,TGTGCCAGCAGCTTGGCTGGGACAGGCAATGAGCAGTTCTTC
NA,TRBV4-3,many,TRBJ1-4,CASSPDGAYEKLFF,TGCGCCAGCAGCCCAGACGGCGCCTATGAAAAACTGTTTTTT
NA,TRBV6-2/TRBV6-3,many,TRBJ2-1,CASSYSSRTPYNEQFF,TGTGCCAGCAGTTACAGTTCACGGACACCCTACAATGAGCAGTTCTTC
NA,TRBV20-1,NA,TRBJ2-1,CSALLRANNEQFF,TGCAGTGCCCTGTTGCGAGCCAACAATGAGCAGTTCTTC
NA,TRBV11-2,many,TRBJ2-1,CASSLVSGVEANEQFF,TGTGCCAGCAGCTTAGTTTCGGGAGTTGAGGCAAATGAGCAGTTCTTC
NA,TRBV11-1,many,TRBJ2-4,CASSFRLVSGIQYF,TGTGCCAGCAGCTTCAGACTAGTTTCGGGCATTCAGTACTTC
NA,TRBV6-1,many,TRBJ2-1,CASTALSSYNEQFF,TGTGCCAGCACCGCCCTCAGCTCCTACAATGAGCAGTTCTTC
TRBD2,TRBV7-3,NA,TRBJ2-3,CASSLGLSLAGPDTQYF,TGTGCCAGCAGCTTAGGATTGTCACTAGCGGGTCCAGATACGCAGTATTTT
NA,TRBV10-3,few,TRBJ2-7,CAISETHSSTLGEQYF,TGTGCCATCAGTGAGACCCATTCAAGTACCTTGGGCGAGCAGTACTTC
NA,TRBV28,many,TRBJ1-4,CASSLFRGLFGEKLFF,TGTGCCAGCAGTTTATTTCGGGGGCTGTTTGGTGAAAAACTGTTTTTT
TRBD2,TRBV7-2,few,TRBJ2-7,CASSLGLAGGIYEQYF,TGTGCCAGCAGCCTAGGACTAGCGGGGGGAATCTACGAGCAGTACTTC
TRBD1,TRBV6-5,many,TRBJ2-3,CASSYLTGGADTQYF,TGTGCCAGCAGTTACCTGACAGGGGGCGCAGATACGCAGTATTTT
NA,TRBV11-2,NA,TRBJ1-4,CASRTLRGRNTSTNEKLFF,TGTGCCAGCCGAACTCTTAGGGGGAGAAACACCTCAACTAATGAAAAACTGTTTTTT
NA,TRBV6-2/TRBV6-3,NA,TRBJ2-2,CASSLLGGRRNTGELFF,TGTGCCAGCAGCCTCCTTGGAGGGCGGAGGAACACCGGGGAGCTGTTTTTT
NA,TRBV18,few,TRBJ2-7,CASSPPAITYEQYF,TGTGCCAGCTCACCACCAGCTATAACCTACGAGCAGTACTTC
TRBD2,TRBV5-4,NA,TRBJ2-4,CASSTGLAGSNIQYF,TGTGCCAGCAGCACGGGACTAGCGGGATCGAACATTCAGTACTTC
NA,TRBV5-1,NA,TRBJ2-3,CASSLGFAHASTDTQYF,TGCGCCAGCAGCTTGGGTTTTGCTCACGCTAGCACAGATACGCAGTATTTT
NA,TRBV12-3/TRBV12-4,many,TRBJ1-1,CASSRGGVEAFF,TGTGCCAGCAGCCGAGGGGGGGTTGAAGCTTTCTTT
NA,TRBV19,few,TRBJ1-2,CASSPSGDIVVYGYTF,TGTGCCAGTAGTCCCTCCGGGGACATCGTTGTCTATGGCTACACCTTC
NA,TRBV18,many,TRBJ1-5,CASSPVGGINQPQHF,TGTGCCAGCTCACCGGTGGGGGGAATCAATCAGCCCCAGCATTTT
TRBD1,TRBV15,NA,TRBJ1-1,CATTRWDRGPTEAFF,TGTGCCACCACCAGGTGGGACAGGGGGCCCACTGAGGCTTTCTTT
TRBD2,TRBV30,many,TRBJ2-1,CAWRDWREGLQFF,TGTGCCTGGAGAGATTGGCGGGAGGGCTTGCAGTTCTTC
TRBD1,TRBV27,many,TRBJ1-2,CASSSSRDRWLSNYGYTF,TGTGCCAGCAGTTCCAGCCGGGACAGGTGGCTCTCAAACTATGGCTACACCTTC